This entry features one TCR beta chain sequence. Its target is unknown. This record belongs to a study of cytomegalovirus exposure and HLA in healthy donors. Method: immunoSEQ multiplex PCR; TCRdb's copy keeps in-frame clones and lacks some. Altogether fewer than 60,000 clones are present, about 92% being singletons, with the ten largest covering 1.5% to 2%. This CDR3 region has 12 residues. Deletions cut 0 bases from V and 4 bases from J, with 4 bases between. CDR1 SGHRS and CDR2 YFSETQ come from the germline V gene. Overall study results and limits: High specificity and sensitivity for cytomegalovirus status were reported for the classifier. The study put about 180 TCR beta chains on its list as cytomegalovirus-associated.

J is TRBJ1-1 and V is TRBV5-1; no firm D call. The receptor comes from a young woman in good health and CMV-seropositive. Sequencing was carried out using PBMCs. The DNA of the CDR3 is TGCGCCAGCAGCTTGGGGGCCACTGAAGCTTTCTTT. As protein: CASSLGATEAFF.